This T cell receptor beta chain was identified during a study of tissue T cells after allogeneic stem cell transplantation. Some clones are missing from TCRdb's copy, which holds only in-frame ones; the method was immunoSEQ multiplex PCR. The sample yields some 4,000 clones, roughly half seen once. There are a few counts of this clone. Genes and germline come from the mouse. The read is 1 residue too short to cover the CDR3 end, so that end is filled in from the germline J gene. Specified time point: mouse harvest day 7 after allogeneic transplant. Mouse grafts combined 10^7 T-cell-depleted bone marrow cells with 10^6 splenic CD5+ T cells. Mice had MHC-mismatched B6 into BALB/c GVHD, sampled day 7 or 14. Per the germline V gene, CDR1 is SGHND and CDR2 is FRSKSL. J lost 4 bases, V lost 5 bases, and 1 base had no gene match. This CDR3 is built from 12 residues.

The sample taken for sequencing was lymph node tissue. The V gene is TRBV15, the J gene TRBJ2-7; TRBD1 aligns across 8 bases. The source of this sequence is a female BALB/c mouse given C57BL/6 T cells with graft-versus-host disease after an allogeneic hematopoietic cell transplant. CDR3: CASSRQGYEQYF. The CDR3 bases that were read are TGTGCCAGCAGTCGACAGGGGTATGAACAGTAC. The whole variable domain, filled in from reference TRBV15 and TRBJ2-7, reads DAGVTQTPRHEVAEKGQTIILKCEPVSGHNDLFWYRQTKIQGLELLSYFRSKSLMEDGGAFKDRFKAEMLNSSFSTLKIQPTEPKDSAVYLCASSRQGYEQYFGPGTRLTVL.